A single sample is the source of the 20 T cell receptor beta chains below, sequenced in a study of blood T cells in healthy people across ages. Sample-barcoded 5' priming and a J-beta primer mix drove a second PCR of 7 to 11 cycles. Each CDR3 protein is one row after TCRdb ran MiXCR on the 5' RACE reads. Found here are approximately 2,000,000 distinct CDR3 sequences, about 39% of them singletons; the top ten hold around 23%. The sample consisted of blood. These receptors were taken from a human donor in good health.

This sequence joins TRBV24-1 and TRBJ2-5, with D perhaps TRBD2 (5 bases). CDR1 KGHDR and CDR2 SFDVKD come from the germline V gene. This CDR3 has 16 residues. Trimming took off 2 bases at V and 7 bases at J, with 19 bases between the two ends. In DNA, the CDR3 is TGTGCCACCAGTGATTCGGGGTCTCTTACCAAGATGACCCAGTACTTC. Amino acids: CATSDSGSLTKMTQYF.

The chain combines TRBV3-1 with TRBJ2-5; D might be TRBD2 (6 bases). CDR3 length: 13 amino acids. Trimming cost V 1 base and J 6 bases, with 9 bases left between them. Germline V gives CDR1 LGHDT, CDR2 YNNKEL (reference sequence). The DNA for the CDR3 is TGTGCCAGCAGCCAAGTCGGGGGTAAGACCCAGTACTTC. Translating gives CASSQVGGKTQYF.

V gene TRBV7-2 combines with J gene TRBJ2-7, with TRBD1 identical over 7 bases. Germline V gene data show CDR1 as SGHTA and CDR2 as FQGNSA. Unmatched junction bases numbered 8, after V lost 3 bases and J lost 0 bases. CDR3 length: 16 amino acids. The CDR3 loop reads CASSLTGQTFSYEQYF. In DNA, the CDR3 is TGTGCCAGCAGCTTGACGGGACAGACATTCTCCTACGAGCAGTACTTC.

The V call is TRBV20-1, the J call TRBJ1-2, with 9 bases lining up with TRBD1. J lost 6 bases, V lost 6 bases, and 11 bases had no gene match. Germline assignment: CDR1 DFQATT and CDR2 SNEGSKA (reference sequence). This CDR3 region has 14 residues. As DNA, the CDR3 is TGCAGTGCCCGGACAGGGGCTAGCGTGGATGGCTACACCTTC. Its translation: CSARTGASVDGYTF.

There are a few counts of this clonotype. This chain uses TRBV15 with TRBJ1-5; no reliable D call. From germline, CDR1 is LNHNV and CDR2 YYDKDF (reference sequence). The CDR3 is 17 residues long. V shed 0 bases and J shed 5 bases, with 17 bases lying between them. DNA of the CDR3: TGTGCCACCAGCAGAGATCGGACGCCGAGGCGCGATCAGCCCCAGCATTTT. Residues: CATSRDRTPRRDQPQHF.

This clonotype was detected only once. J is TRBJ1-2 and V is TRBV6-5, with no clear D. The CDR3 covers 15 residues. Looked up from germline, CDR1 is MNHEY and CDR2 is SVGAGI. Trimming took off 0 bases at V and 3 bases at J, with 11 bases between the two ends. The CDR3 protein is CASSYSSGRYYGYTF. DNA for the CDR3: TGTGCCAGCAGTTACTCGAGTGGACGCTACTATGGCTACACCTTC.

The chain joins TRBV24-1 to TRBJ2-1; D gene unclear. This CDR3 contains 13 residues. Germline CDR1 is KGHDR and CDR2 is SFDVKD. V shed 8 bases and J shed 13 bases, with 20 bases lying between them. Here the CDR3 DNA reads TGTGCCACCATCGATAGAGCCAAAAACATTCAGTTCTTC. As protein: CATIDRAKNIQFF.

There are a few counts of this clonotype. This rearrangement joins TRBV7-2 to TRBJ2-1; 15 bases match TRBD2. This CDR3 has 18 amino acids. V shed 4 bases, J shed 6 bases, and the junction held 10 bases outside the gene matches. The germline V gene encodes CDR1 SGHTA and CDR2 FQGNSA. As DNA, the CDR3 is TGTGCCAGCAGCTCTTGGACTAGCGGGGGGGCGGTCGGCAATGAGCAGTTCTTC. Its protein is CASSSWTSGGAVGNEQFF.

The table lists this clonotype with a few counts. V is TRBV5-1 and J is TRBJ2-1, with TRBD2 identical over 13 bases. The germline gives CDR1 SGHRS, CDR2 YFSETQ. The CDR3 runs to 19 residues. The V segment lost 3 bases and the J segment 0 bases; nucleotides outside the gene matches: 9. The CDR3 loop reads CASSSRTSGGRSSYNEQFF. The CDR3 coding sequence is TGCGCCAGCAGCTCCAGGACTAGCGGGGGCCGTAGCTCCTACAATGAGCAGTTCTTC.

The chain has TRBV6-2 or TRBV6-3 and TRBJ1-2, with D hard to call. Germline-derived CDR1 and CDR2 are MNHEY and SVGEGT. This CDR3 comprises 15 residues. V lost 2 bases to trimming and J lost 4 bases, with 14 bases between them. The CDR3 DNA reads TGTGCCAGCAGTTACCGACGTAACTCGGCCTATGGCTACACCTTC. This gives the protein CASSYRRNSAYGYTF.

The chain employs TRBV11-2 and TRBJ2-7; D ambiguous. V gave up 0 bases and J gave up 8 bases, with 14 bases separating them. The CDR3 sequence is 14 residues long. Germline assignment: CDR1 SGHAT and CDR2 FQNNGV. The DNA of the CDR3 is TGTGCCAGCAGCTTAGATCTATCGAGCATACAGCAGTACTTC. Translated: CASSLDLSSIQQYF.

This clonotype was counted a few times. The chain recombines TRBV4-2 with TRBJ1-1; 10 positions agree with TRBD1. V lost 4 bases, J lost 2 bases, and 7 bases stayed unmatched. This CDR3 has 16 residues. Germline V gene sequence: CDR1 LGHNA, CDR2 YNFKEQ. The CDR3 region has the DNA TGTGCCAGCAGCCTCCGGGACAGGGGATTTAACACTGAAGCTTTCTTT. It translates to CASSLRDRGFNTEAFF.

This clonotype appeared a few times. The chain links TRBV29-1 to TRBJ1-2; 8 nucleotides line up with TRBD1. V dropped 7 bases and J dropped 8; count of bases not matched to a gene: 6. The CDR3 has 11 amino acids. The germline V gene has CDR1 SQVTM and CDR2 ANQGSEA. In nucleotides, the CDR3 is TGCAGCGAAAGGACAGGGAGAGGCTACACCTTC. Translated: CSERTGRGYTF.

This clonotype has a handful of counts. The rearrangement links TRBV4-1 to TRBJ2-5; the match to TRBD1 covers 8 bases. J lost 0 bases, V lost 0 bases, and 0 bases had no gene match. CDR3 length: 15 amino acids. CDR1 is MGHRA and CDR2 is YSYEKL in the germline V gene. The CDR3 nucleotides read TGCGCCAGCAGCCAAGAACAGGGGGACCAAGAGACCCAGTACTTC. It is translated as CASSQEQGDQETQYF.

The CDR3, as DNA: TGTGCCACCACCTCCGCAAGGCACACTGAAGCTTTCTTT. It specifies CATTSARHTEAFF. V is TRBV15 and J is TRBJ1-1; unclear D gene. CDR3 length equals 13 residues. Trimming pared 7 bases from V and 3 bases from J, leaving 12 bases between. Germline-derived CDR1 and CDR2 are LNHNV and YYDKDF (reference sequence).

V usage is TRBV3-1 and J usage is TRBJ2-5, with TRBD2 matching over 7 bases. Germline-derived CDR1 and CDR2 are LGHDT and YNNKEL (reference sequence). V lost 5 bases to trimming and J lost 4 bases; unmatched junction nucleotides: 7. The CDR3 contains 14 residues. The CDR3 reads CASSGTIGRETQYF. The DNA for the CDR3 is TGTGCCAGCAGCGGGACTATAGGCAGAGAGACCCAGTACTTC.

This clonotype was seen a few times. The chain uses TRBV7-9 and TRBJ2-7; no clear D gene. Looked up from germline, CDR1 is SEHNR and CDR2 is FQNEAQ (reference sequence). Trimming left V 5 bases short and J 3 bases short, with 11 bases between. The CDR3 sequence is 13 residues long. In DNA form, the CDR3 reads TGTGCCAGCAGCCCTTCCGAAGGCTACGAGCAGTACTTC. It codes for CASSPSEGYEQYF.

This clonotype was counted only a few times. Written as DNA, the CDR3 is TGTGCCAGCAGTTCTATAAACCAAGAGACCCAGTACTTC. Translation gives CASSSINQETQYF. The chain employs TRBV27 and TRBJ2-5; D gene unclear. CDR1 is MNHEY and CDR2 is SMNVEV in the germline V gene (reference sequence). CDR3 length equals 13 residues. The V gene lost 4 bases and the J gene lost 0 bases, with 6 bases spanning the gap.

This clonotype was observed many times. The chain is built from TRBV29-1 and TRBJ1-1; no reliable D call. The V gene's germline CDR1 is SQVTM and CDR2 ANQGSEA. V lost 1 base, J lost 0 bases, and 3 bases lay in between. The CDR3 is 12 residues long. CDR3 residues: CSVEGLNTEAFF. CDR3 bases: TGCAGCGTTGAAGGCTTGAACACTGAAGCTTTCTTT. The full variable domain, its missing parts supplied by reference TRBV29-1 and TRBJ1-1, is SAVISQKPSRDICQRGTSLTIQCQVDSQVTMMFWYRQQPGQSLTLIATANQGSEATYESGFVIDKFPISRPNLTFSTLTVSNMSPEDSSIYLCSVEGLNTEAFFGQGTRLTVV.

As to this clonotype: At one end the junction does not follow the germline gene, possibly because of a read error. V gene TRBV7-8 combines with J gene TRBJ2-7; D ambiguous. CDR3 length equals 15 residues. Germline V gene lookup returns CDR1 SGHVS and CDR2 FQNEAQ. The CDR3 loop is CTSSLGRTRTYEQYF. The DNA of the CDR3 is TGTACCAGCAGCTTAGGCCGGACCAGGACCTACGAGCAGTACTTC.